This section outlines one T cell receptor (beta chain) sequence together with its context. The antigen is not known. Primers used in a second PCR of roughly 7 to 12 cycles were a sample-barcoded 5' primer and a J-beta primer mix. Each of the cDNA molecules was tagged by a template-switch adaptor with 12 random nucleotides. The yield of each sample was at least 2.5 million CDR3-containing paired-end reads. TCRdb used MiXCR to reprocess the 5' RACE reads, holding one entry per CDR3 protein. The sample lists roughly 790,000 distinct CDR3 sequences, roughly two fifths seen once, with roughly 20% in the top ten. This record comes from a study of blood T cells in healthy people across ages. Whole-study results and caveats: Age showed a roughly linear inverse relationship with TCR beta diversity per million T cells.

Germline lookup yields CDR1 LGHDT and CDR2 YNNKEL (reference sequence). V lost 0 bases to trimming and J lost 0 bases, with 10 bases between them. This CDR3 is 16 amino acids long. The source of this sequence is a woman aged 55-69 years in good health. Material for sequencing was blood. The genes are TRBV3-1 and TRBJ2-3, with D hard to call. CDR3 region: CASSQDVFGSTDTQYF. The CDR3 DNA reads TGTGCCAGCAGCCAAGATGTTTTCGGGAGCACAGATACGCAGTATTTT.